The sequence of this TCR beta chain was determined in a study of cytomegalovirus exposure and HLA in healthy donors. Some clones are missing from TCRdb's copy, which holds only in-frame ones; the method was immunoSEQ multiplex PCR. The sample contains about 360,000 clones, about nine tenths of which appear only once. The V gene's germline CDR1 is MNHEY and CDR2 SVGAGI. This CDR3 is built from 16 residues. Trimming took 0 bases from V and 0 from J; bases not matched to a gene: 2. This TCR was recovered from a young woman in good health and CMV-seronegative. The chain has TRBV6-5 and TRBJ2-1; 7 bases map to TRBD2. Sequences were obtained from PBMCs. The CDR3 loop is CASSYSLASSYNEQFF. CDR3 bases: TGTGCCAGCAGTTACTCACTAGCGAGCTCCTACAATGAGCAGTTCTTC.